This TCR beta chain was identified during a study of molecular identifiers for immune sequencing clone quantification. This clonotype was counted ten times or more. One entry per CDR3 protein results from TCRdb running MiXCR on the PCR reads. The sample lists some 650,000 distinct CDR3 sequences; 15% to 20% were seen once. Germline V gene lookup returns CDR1 DFQATT and CDR2 SNEGSKA (reference sequence). This CDR3 is 14 amino acids long. The V end lost 1 base, the J end lost 6 bases, and 15 bases lay between the germline ends. This chain links TRBV20-1 with TRBJ2-5, with D perhaps matching TRBD1 (5 bases). Sequencing was done on a sample of naive CD8+ T cells from blood, with Jurkat cell RNA spiked in. The subset here: FACS-sorted CD8+CD4-CCR7+CD45RA+ naive T cells. This TCR was sampled from a human donor in good health. Some libraries in this study had Jurkat cell RNA spiked in. The chain's CDR3 is CSARGQGTQQTQYF. Here the CDR3 DNA reads TGCAGTGCTAGAGGGCAGGGTACTCAACAGACCCAGTACTTC.